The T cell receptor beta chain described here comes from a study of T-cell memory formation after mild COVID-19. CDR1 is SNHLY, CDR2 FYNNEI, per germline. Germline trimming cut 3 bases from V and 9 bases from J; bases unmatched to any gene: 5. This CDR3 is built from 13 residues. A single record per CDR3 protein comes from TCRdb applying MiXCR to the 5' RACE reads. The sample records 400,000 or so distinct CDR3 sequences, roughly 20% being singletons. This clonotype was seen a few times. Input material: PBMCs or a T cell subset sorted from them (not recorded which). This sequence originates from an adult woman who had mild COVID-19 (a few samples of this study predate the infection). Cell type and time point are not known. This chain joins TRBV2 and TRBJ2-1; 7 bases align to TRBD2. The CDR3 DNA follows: TGTGCCAGCAGTGACGGGTCGGGAGGTGAGCAGTTCTTC. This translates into CASSDGSGGEQFF.